One and the same sample provided the 26 T cell receptor beta chains below, sequenced in a study of blood T cell repertoires in COVID-19. Generated by immunoSEQ multiplex PCR, the TCRdb table keeps only in-frame clones and is missing some. This table has some 210,000 clones, 81% appearing once. Input material: PBMCs or T cells enriched from blood (not recorded which). The receptors here all came from a woman aged 50 to 65 with acute COVID-19.

The rearrangement uses TRBV5-1 and TRBJ1-4; possibly TRBD1 for D (5 bases). Germline CDR1 SGHRS, CDR2 YFSETQ. CDR3 length equals 12 residues. V dropped 2 bases and J dropped 7 bases, with 6 bases sitting between them. This CDR3 is CASSLRGEKLFF. The CDR3 DNA follows: TGCGCCAGCAGCTTAAGGGGTGAAAAACTGTTTTTT.

CDR3 coding DNA: TGTGCCAGCAGTCACAGCGGGACTAGCCTGTTTGGCGAGCAGTACTTC. This gives the protein CASSHSGTSLFGEQYF. V gene TRBV7-9 combines with J gene TRBJ2-7, with 9 bases identical to TRBD2. The ends lost 6 bases at V and 6 bases at J; junction bases unmatched: 15. Per the germline V gene, CDR1 is SEHNR and CDR2 is FQNEAQ (reference sequence). CDR3 size: 16 residues. Variable domain in full (rest from reference TRBV7-9 and TRBJ2-7): DTGVSQNPRHKITKRGQNVTFRCDPISEHNRLYWYRQTLGQGPEFLTYFQNEAQLEKSRLLSDRFSAERPKGSFSTLEIQRTEQGDSAMYLCASSHSGTSLFGEQYFGPGTRLTVT.

The chain has TRBV15 and TRBJ2-3; 8 nucleotides line up with TRBD2. In germline, CDR1 is LNHNV, CDR2 YYDKDF (reference sequence). V gave up 5 bases and J gave up 0 bases; unmatched junction bases: 7. The CDR3 extends over 16 amino acids. The CDR3 DNA is TGTGCCACCAGCCCCTCGGGGGGGCCGAGCACAGATACGCAGTATTTT. Protein: CATSPSGGPSTDTQYF.

This clone appeared many times. The chain has TRBV28 and TRBJ1-1, with a possible D match to TRBD1 (6 bases). Trimming took 2 bases from V and 3 from J, leaving 10 bases between them. The germline V gene encodes CDR1 MDHEN and CDR2 SYDVKM. The CDR3 has 14 residues. The CDR3 is CASSLRTVHTEAFF. CDR3 DNA: TGTGCCAGCAGTTTAAGGACAGTCCACACTGAAGCTTTCTTT. The full variable domain, in which reference TRBV28 and TRBJ1-1 provide the parts outside the CDR3, is DVKVTQSSRYLVKRTGEKVFLECVQDMDHENMFWYRQDPGLGLRLIYFSYDVKMKEKGDIPEGYSVSREKKERFSLILESASTNQTSMYLCASSLRTVHTEAFFGQGTRLTVV.

This clone has a single count. The V gene is TRBV3-1 (or the pseudogene TRBV3-2), the J gene TRBJ2-7; 10 positions match TRBD1. Germline V gene sequence: CDR1 LGHDT, CDR2 YNNKEL (reference sequence). The junction had 4 bases not matched to a gene; V was cut back by 2 bases and J by 3 bases. The CDR3 is 15 amino acids. The CDR3 here is CASSQRGQGIYEQYF. The CDR3, as DNA: TGTGCCAGCAGCCAAAGGGGACAGGGGATCTACGAGCAGTACTTC.

The CDR3 sequence: CASSLTNTLQETQYF. CDR3 bases: TGTGCCAGCTCACTTACAAACACGTTACAAGAGACCCAGTACTTC. The chain carries TRBV18 and TRBJ2-5; D ambiguous. Germline V gene lookup returns CDR1 KGHSH and CDR2 LQKENI. CDR3 length equals 15 residues. Trimming pared 4 bases from V and 2 bases from J, leaving 14 bases between.

J is TRBJ2-1 and V is TRBV11-2; D possibly corresponds to TRBD2 (6 bases). Deletions cut 3 bases from V and 8 bases from J, with 11 bases between. The CDR3 has 13 residues. Germline V gene data show CDR1 as SGHAT and CDR2 as FQNNGV. CDR3 sequence: CASSLGGAYEQFF. Here the CDR3 DNA reads TGTGCCAGCAGCTTGGGAGGTGCTTATGAGCAGTTCTTC.

The chain is built from TRBV28 and TRBJ1-5; D might be TRBD1 (5 bases). Germline CDR1 reads MDHEN; CDR2 reads SYDVKM. CDR3 size: 14 residues. Trimming took 11 bases from V and 6 from J, leaving 20 bases between them. This CDR3 is CAGAGTLGIQPQHF. The CDR3, as DNA: TGTGCCGGAGCCGGGACTCTGGGGATTCAGCCCCAGCATTTT.

The gene calls are TRBV5-1 and TRBJ2-3, with 10 nucleotides matching TRBD1. Germline V lookup: CDR1 SGHRS, CDR2 YFSETQ. The V and J ends lost 4 bases and 5 bases, in that order; junction bases with no gene match: 7. The CDR3 is 15 residues long. CDR3 sequence reads: CASSTRDRGKDTQYF. In DNA, the CDR3 is TGCGCCAGCAGCACCCGGGACAGGGGAAAAGATACGCAGTATTTT.

The J gene is TRBJ1-5, the V gene TRBV6-2 or TRBV6-3; D gene uncertain. Trimming took 3 bases from V and 6 from J, leaving 12 bases between them. Germline V lookup: CDR1 MNHEY, CDR2 SVGEGT. The CDR3 is 14 amino acids. CDR3 DNA sequence: TGTGCCAGCAGTTATCACGTAACTGGTCAGCCCCAGCATTTT. Its protein is CASSYHVTGQPQHF.

This clone was found a few times. The V gene is TRBV16, the J gene TRBJ2-2; weak D call: TRBD2 (5 bases). This CDR3 comprises 13 residues. V was pared by 0 bases and J by 6 bases, with 5 bases between. Germline V gives CDR1 KGHSY, CDR2 FQNENV. CDR3 in amino acids: CASSQSRAGELFF. CDR3 coding DNA: TGTGCCAGCAGCCAATCGCGGGCCGGGGAGCTGTTTTTT.

V and J are TRBV29-1 and TRBJ1-2; unclear D gene. Looked up from germline, CDR1 is SQVTM and CDR2 is ANQGSEA. CDR3 length: 12 amino acids. The V and J ends lost 4 bases and 5 bases respectively, with 11 bases between them. DNA of the CDR3: TGCAGCGTTGGTCTTTCGACTTATGGCTACACCTTC. Translating gives CSVGLSTYGYTF.

The J gene is TRBJ2-3, the V gene TRBV5-4, with a possible D match to TRBD2 (7 bases). The V gene's germline CDR1 is SGHNT and CDR2 YYREEE (reference sequence). Trimming left V 0 bases short and J 4 bases short, with 12 bases between. This CDR3 region has 15 residues. The DNA for the CDR3 is TGTGCCAGCAGCTTGGGGTGGGGGGGCCCAGATACGCAGTATTTT. It specifies CASSLGWGGPDTQYF.

The V and J genes are TRBV11-2 and TRBJ1-4; no clear D. Looked up from germline, CDR1 is SGHAT and CDR2 is FQNNGV. V was shortened by 0 bases and J by 3 bases, with 5 bases between the two germline ends. CDR3 length: 14 amino acids. Written as DNA, the CDR3 is TGTGCCAGCAGCTTAGATGGAGCTAATGAAAAACTGTTTTTT. It specifies CASSLDGANEKLFF.

V is TRBV6-6 and J is TRBJ2-3; D is perhaps TRBD2 (6 bases). The germline V gene encodes CDR1 MNHNY and CDR2 SVGAGI (reference sequence). This CDR3 is built from 15 residues. Trimming left V 4 bases short and J 6 bases short, with 17 bases between. This CDR3 is CASSSGLSPVDTQYF. CDR3 coding DNA: TGTGCCAGCAGTTCGGGACTTAGCCCGGTGGATACGCAGTATTTT.

The rearrangement joins TRBV7-2 to TRBJ1-2, with D perhaps TRBD1 (5 bases). Germline CDR1 and CDR2: SGHTA and FQGNSA. The V gene lost 5 bases and the J gene lost 7 bases, with 17 bases spanning the gap. The CDR3 has 14 residues. CDR3 amino acids: CASSPAAQGGGYTF. CDR3 DNA: TGTGCCAGCAGCCCCGCAGCCCAGGGAGGTGGCTACACCTTC.

The V call is TRBV18, the J call TRBJ1-2, with 10 nucleotides matching TRBD1. This CDR3 spans 15 amino acids. V gave up 0 bases and J gave up 4 bases; unmatched junction bases: 2. Germline V gene sequence: CDR1 KGHSH, CDR2 LQKENI. The CDR3, as DNA: TGTGCCAGCTCACCACCGGGACAGGGGCTCTATGGCTACACCTTC. Protein sequence: CASSPPGQGLYGYTF.

The chain combines TRBV24-1 with TRBJ2-5, with a possible D match to TRBD2 (6 bases). The V gene lost 9 bases and the J gene lost 2 bases, with 18 bases spanning the gap. The length of the CDR3 is 15 residues. Germline CDR1 and CDR2: KGHDR and SFDVKD. CDR3: CATQSGQTGQETQYF. CDR3 nucleotides: TGTGCCACCCAAAGCGGGCAGACGGGGCAAGAGACCCAGTACTTC.

V gene TRBV5-4 combines with J gene TRBJ1-5, with a weak D call TRBD1 (6 bases). The V end lost 1 base, the J end lost 4 bases, and 9 bases lay between the germline ends. This CDR3 has 14 amino acids. Germline assignment: CDR1 SGHNT and CDR2 YYREEE (reference sequence). Here the CDR3 reads CASSLMGANQPQHF. CDR3 sequence (DNA): TGTGCCAGCAGCTTGATGGGGGCAAATCAGCCCCAGCATTTT.

The CDR3: CASSPGSPNYGYTF. As DNA, the CDR3 is TGCGCCAGCAGCCCAGGATCCCCGAACTATGGCTACACCTTC. This chain links TRBV5-1 with TRBJ1-2; D not certain. V was clipped by 4 bases and J by 2 bases, with 12 bases between them. This CDR3 is 14 amino acids long. Germline V gene data show CDR1 as SGHRS and CDR2 as YFSETQ.

The count of this clone is one. The chain carries TRBV3-1 (or the pseudogene TRBV3-2) and TRBJ2-5; tentatively, D is TRBD1 (6 bases). The germline V gene has CDR1 LGHDT and CDR2 YNNKEL (reference sequence). Trimming pared 2 bases from V and 4 bases from J, leaving 17 bases between. The CDR3 covers 16 residues. CDR3 sequence reads: CASSQPQGIGGETQYF. DNA of the CDR3: TGTGCCAGCAGCCAACCACAGGGTATTGGGGGAGAGACCCAGTACTTC.

The J gene is TRBJ2-5, the V gene TRBV5-6, with 9 nucleotides matching TRBD2. The CDR3 spans 16 residues. V dropped 4 bases and J dropped 5; count of bases not matched to a gene: 12. Germline CDR1 and CDR2: SGHDT and YYEEEE. The CDR3 DNA reads as TGTGCCAGCAGCCCCGAAGGGCGGGGGGGCTTTGAGACCCAGTACTTC. It codes for CASSPEGRGGFETQYF.

The J gene is TRBJ1-3, the V gene TRBV20-1; no clear D gene. Deletions cut 3 bases from V and 0 bases from J, with 15 bases between. CDR1 DFQATT and CDR2 SNEGSKA come from the germline V gene (reference sequence). The CDR3 runs to 16 residues. In DNA, the CDR3 is TGCAGTGCTAGTTCGGGTGGCTTCTTCTCTGGAAACACCATATATTTT. This sequence encodes CSASSGGFFSGNTIYF.

This clone was picked up many times. Distinct nucleotide sequences in the sample also encode this CDR3. The J gene is TRBJ2-2, the V gene TRBV12-3 or TRBV12-4; the D gene is possibly TRBD1 (5 bases). Trimming shortened V by 6 bases and J by 5 bases, and 10 bases separated the two germline ends. The CDR3 loop spans 13 amino acids. CDR3 bases: TGTGCCAGCAGGCCCCGACAGACCGGGGAGCTGTTTTTT. Its protein is CASRPRQTGELFF.

This clone was detected only a few times. The chain combines TRBV10-3 with TRBJ1-1; D is uncertain. The CDR3 extends over 12 amino acids. V gave up 2 bases and J gave up 6 bases, with 7 bases separating them. Germline V gene sequence: CDR1 ENHRY, CDR2 SYGVKD. CDR3 region: CAISEGEAEAFF. The CDR3 DNA sequence: TGTGCCATCAGTGAGGGGGAGGCTGAAGCTTTCTTT.

This rearrangement joins TRBV3-1 (or the pseudogene TRBV3-2) to TRBJ2-1; TRBD2 might be the D (6 bases). Trimming took off 4 bases at V and 7 bases at J, with 20 bases between the two ends. The CDR3 is 16 amino acids. Looked up from germline, CDR1 is LGHDT and CDR2 is YNNKEL (reference sequence). In DNA form, the CDR3 reads TGTGCCAGCAGCCCCAGGGAGAGGTTGCGGGGTAATGAGCAGTTCTTC. It is translated as CASSPRERLRGNEQFF.